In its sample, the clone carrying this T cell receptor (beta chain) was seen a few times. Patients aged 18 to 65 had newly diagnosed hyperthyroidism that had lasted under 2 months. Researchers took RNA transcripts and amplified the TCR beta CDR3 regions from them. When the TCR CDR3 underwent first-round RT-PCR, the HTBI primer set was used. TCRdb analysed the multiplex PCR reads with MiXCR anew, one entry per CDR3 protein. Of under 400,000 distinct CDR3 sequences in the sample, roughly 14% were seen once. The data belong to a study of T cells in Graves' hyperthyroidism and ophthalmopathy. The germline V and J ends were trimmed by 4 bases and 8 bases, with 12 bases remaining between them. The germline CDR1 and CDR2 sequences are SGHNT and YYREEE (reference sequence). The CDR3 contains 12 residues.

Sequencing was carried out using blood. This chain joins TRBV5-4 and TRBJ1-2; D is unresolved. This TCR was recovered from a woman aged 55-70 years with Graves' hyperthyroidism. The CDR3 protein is CASSTGLWGYTF. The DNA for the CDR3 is TGTGCCAGCAGCACCGGATTGTGGGGCTACACCTTC.